Listed below are T cell receptor beta chains from one sample, sequenced in a study of early T cells in non-severe SARS-CoV-2 infection. TCRdb reprocessed the 5' RACE reads via MiXCR and lists one record per CDR3 protein. This sample has about 90,000 distinct CDR3 sequences; approximately 12% occur once, and the top ten carry approximately 4%. The material was whole blood, obtained at baseline. These receptors all come from an adult who was a healthcare worker with PCR-confirmed SARS-CoV-2 infection or an uninfected control (not recorded which). Each CDR3 is given with its conserved first and last residue. D genes are given only for firm matches. Size is stated for part of the rows, as once, few or many counts, or as a class when the clone is expanded.

abundance: many; v_gene: TRBV4-1; d_gene: TRBD2; j_gene: TRBJ2-3; CDR3aa: CASSLAGGQVTQYF; CDR3nt: TGCGCCAGCAGCCTAGCGGGAGGGCAGGTTACGCAGTATTTT
abundance: .; v_gene: TRBV11-3; d_gene: .; j_gene: TRBJ2-7; CDR3aa: CASGRSSYEQYF; CDR3nt: TGTGCCAGTGGACGTAGCTCCTACGAGCAGTACTTC
abundance: .; v_gene: TRBV20-1; d_gene: .; j_gene: TRBJ1-2; CDR3aa: CSALHGPNYGYTF; CDR3nt: TGCAGTGCACTACACGGACCTAACTATGGCTACACCTTC
abundance: many; v_gene: TRBV29-1; d_gene: TRBD1; j_gene: TRBJ2-6; CDR3aa: CSVPGTGASGANVLTF; CDR3nt: TGCAGCGTCCCCGGGACAGGGGCATCTGGGGCCAACGTCCTGACTTTC
abundance: .; v_gene: TRBV12-3/TRBV12-4; d_gene: TRBD2; j_gene: TRBJ2-2; CDR3aa: CASSRLAGGVPGELFF; CDR3nt: TGTGCCAGCAGTCGACTAGCGGGGGGAGTCCCCGGGGAGCTGTTTTTT
abundance: .; v_gene: TRBV6-5; d_gene: TRBD2; j_gene: TRBJ2-5; CDR3aa: CASSSIAGSKETQYF; CDR3nt: TGTGCCAGCAGTTCCATAGCGGGGTCTAAGGAGACCCAGTACTTC
abundance: few; v_gene: TRBV3-1; d_gene: .; j_gene: TRBJ1-2; CDR3aa: CASSHLGAFFF; CDR3nt: TGTGCCAGCAGCCATCTGGGGGCCTTCTTCTTC
abundance: .; v_gene: TRBV18; d_gene: .; j_gene: TRBJ2-7; CDR3aa: CASSPGFSEQYF; CDR3nt: TGTGCCAGCTCACCAGGGTTTAGCGAGCAGTACTTC
abundance: few; v_gene: TRBV11-2; d_gene: .; j_gene: TRBJ2-1; CDR3aa: CASSLGGRHNEQFF; CDR3nt: TGTGCCAGCAGCTTAGGAGGGAGACACAATGAGCAGTTCTTC
abundance: .; v_gene: TRBV19; d_gene: .; j_gene: TRBJ1-5; CDR3aa: CASKPRADQPQHF; CDR3nt: TGTGCCAGTAAGCCCAGGGCGGATCAGCCCCAGCATTTT
abundance: many; v_gene: TRBV2; d_gene: .; j_gene: TRBJ2-3; CDR3aa: CASKRPGGTDTQYF; CDR3nt: TGTGCCAGTAAAAGGCCGGGAGGCACAGATACGCAGTATTTT
abundance: few; v_gene: TRBV20-1; d_gene: .; j_gene: TRBJ2-3; CDR3aa: CSAGGDTDTQYF; CDR3nt: TGCAGTGCGGGCGGGGACACAGATACGCAGTATTTT
abundance: .; v_gene: TRBV18; d_gene: .; j_gene: TRBJ2-3; CDR3aa: CASSPGVPLGDTQYF; CDR3nt: TGTGCCAGCTCACCGGGCGTGCCCCTAGGGGATACGCAGTATTTT
abundance: few; v_gene: TRBV6-5; d_gene: .; j_gene: TRBJ2-7; CDR3aa: CATTGVKTYEQYF; CDR3nt: TGTGCCACCACCGGCGTGAAAACCTACGAGCAGTACTTC
abundance: .; v_gene: TRBV6-4; d_gene: .; j_gene: TRBJ1-1; CDR3aa: CASSERVEGLMNTEAFF; CDR3nt: TGTGCCAGCAGTGAACGGGTCGAAGGCCTCATGAACACTGAAGCTTTCTTT
abundance: .; v_gene: TRBV20-1; d_gene: .; j_gene: TRBJ2-1; CDR3aa: CSARDPGRPAIGEQFF; CDR3nt: TGCAGTGCTAGAGATCCGGGCCGCCCTGCAATCGGTGAGCAGTTCTTC
abundance: .; v_gene: TRBV10-2; d_gene: TRBD1; j_gene: TRBJ1-5; CDR3aa: CASTKGAQQPQHF; CDR3nt: TGCGCCAGCACTAAGGGGGCCCAACAGCCCCAGCATTTT
abundance: many; v_gene: TRBV12-3/TRBV12-4; d_gene: TRBD1; j_gene: TRBJ2-7; CDR3aa: CASRVGQGLGQYF; CDR3nt: TGTGCCAGCAGAGTCGGACAGGGCTTAGGGCAGTACTTC
abundance: many; v_gene: TRBV7-3; d_gene: TRBD2; j_gene: TRBJ2-7; CDR3aa: CASSVTSGYEQYF; CDR3nt: TGTGCCAGCAGCGTGACTAGCGGCTACGAGCAGTACTTC
abundance: few; v_gene: TRBV15; d_gene: .; j_gene: TRBJ2-7; CDR3aa: CATSNSGEDEQYF; CDR3nt: TGTGCCACCAGCAATAGTGGGGAAGACGAGCAGTACTTC
abundance: few; v_gene: TRBV19; d_gene: .; j_gene: TRBJ1-6; CDR3aa: CASTPGHQTGTPLHF; CDR3nt: TGTGCCAGTACTCCGGGACACCAAACGGGGACACCCCTCCACTTT
abundance: .; v_gene: TRBV28; d_gene: .; j_gene: TRBJ1-6; CDR3aa: CASSSPPTGRNSPLHF; CDR3nt: TGTGCCAGCAGTTCACCCCCGACAGGAAGGAATTCACCCCTCCACTTT
abundance: .; v_gene: TRBV11-3; d_gene: .; j_gene: TRBJ1-3; CDR3aa: CASSLAPSGNTIYF; CDR3nt: TGTGCCAGCAGCTTAGCGCCATCTGGAAACACCATATATTTT
abundance: few; v_gene: TRBV4-1; d_gene: .; j_gene: TRBJ2-2; CDR3aa: CASSQGPLSRTGELFF; CDR3nt: TGCGCCAGCAGCCAAGGTCCCCTGTCGCGAACCGGGGAGCTGTTTTTT
abundance: many; v_gene: TRBV20-1; d_gene: .; j_gene: TRBJ2-1; CDR3aa: CSAVSGPYNEQFF; CDR3nt: TGCAGTGCTGTCAGCGGGCCCTACAATGAGCAGTTCTTC
abundance: .; v_gene: TRBV30; d_gene: .; j_gene: TRBJ1-6; CDR3aa: CAWKGTPNNSPLHF; CDR3nt: TGTGCCTGGAAAGGGACTCCTAATAATTCACCCCTCCACTTT
abundance: .; v_gene: TRBV29-1; d_gene: .; j_gene: TRBJ2-7; CDR3aa: CSVEDPGSPMYEQYF; CDR3nt: TGCAGCGTTGAAGATCCCGGCAGCCCTATGTACGAGCAGTACTTC
abundance: many; v_gene: TRBV12-3/TRBV12-4; d_gene: .; j_gene: TRBJ2-5; CDR3aa: CASLPSAFSGETQYF; CDR3nt: TGTGCCAGCCTCCCCTCAGCTTTCTCTGGGGAGACCCAGTACTTC
abundance: few; v_gene: TRBV6-5; d_gene: .; j_gene: TRBJ1-6; CDR3aa: CASSYQDGYNSPLHF; CDR3nt: TGTGCCAGCAGTTACCAGGACGGATATAATTCACCCCTCCATTTT
abundance: few; v_gene: TRBV29-1; d_gene: .; j_gene: TRBJ1-1; CDR3aa: CSGSHYVNTEAFF; CDR3nt: TGCAGCGGATCCCATTACGTGAACACTGAAGCTTTCTTT
abundance: few; v_gene: TRBV20-1; d_gene: .; j_gene: TRBJ1-3; CDR3aa: CSASSGQQRDTIYF; CDR3nt: TGCAGTGCTAGCTCCGGACAGCAGAGAGACACCATATATTTT
abundance: once; v_gene: TRBV5-1; d_gene: TRBD2; j_gene: TRBJ2-1; CDR3aa: CASRGKGSGGLLQNEQFF; CDR3nt: TGCGCCAGCAGGGGCAAGGGGAGCGGGGGACTATTACAGAATGAGCAGTTCTTC
abundance: few; v_gene: TRBV11-2; d_gene: TRBD2; j_gene: TRBJ2-1; CDR3aa: CASSLGKILAGDYNEQFF; CDR3nt: TGTGCCAGCAGCTTAGGGAAGATCCTAGCGGGAGACTACAATGAGCAGTTCTTC
abundance: many; v_gene: TRBV25-1; d_gene: .; j_gene: TRBJ2-7; CDR3aa: CASSEQVQSYEQYF; CDR3nt: TGTGCCAGCAGTGAACAGGTACAATCCTACGAGCAGTACTTC
abundance: few; v_gene: TRBV12-3/TRBV12-4; d_gene: .; j_gene: TRBJ1-1; CDR3aa: CASSPQMNTEAFF; CDR3nt: TGTGCCAGCAGTCCACAGATGAACACTGAAGCTTTCTTT
abundance: .; v_gene: TRBV7-2; d_gene: .; j_gene: TRBJ2-7; CDR3aa: CASSFNSYEQYF; CDR3nt: TGTGCCAGCAGCTTCAATTCCTACGAGCAGTACTTC
abundance: once; v_gene: TRBV7-9; d_gene: .; j_gene: TRBJ2-7; CDR3aa: CASSLAPYEQYF; CDR3nt: TGTGCCAGCAGCTTAGCACCCTACGAGCAGTACTTC
abundance: .; v_gene: TRBV11-2; d_gene: TRBD1; j_gene: TRBJ2-1; CDR3aa: CASSSGTELLLFNEQFF; CDR3nt: TGTGCCAGCAGCTCCGGGACAGAACTGTTACTATTCAATGAGCAGTTCTTC
abundance: few; v_gene: TRBV5-1; d_gene: TRBD1; j_gene: TRBJ1-1; CDR3aa: CASSYRQGGVNTEAFF; CDR3nt: TGCGCCAGCAGCTACCGACAGGGCGGGGTGAACACTGAAGCTTTCTTT
abundance: .; v_gene: TRBV28; d_gene: .; j_gene: TRBJ2-1; CDR3aa: CASSTPRNEQFF; CDR3nt: TGTGCCAGCAGCACCCCAAGGAATGAGCAGTTCTTC
abundance: many; v_gene: TRBV2; d_gene: .; j_gene: TRBJ2-5; CDR3aa: CASSHRELETQYF; CDR3nt: TGTGCCAGCAGTCACAGGGAGTTAGAGACCCAGTACTTC
abundance: .; v_gene: TRBV14; d_gene: .; j_gene: TRBJ2-3; CDR3aa: CASSPGSYTQYF; CDR3nt: TGTGCCAGCAGCCCCGGCTCATATACGCAGTATTTT
abundance: few; v_gene: TRBV7-3; d_gene: .; j_gene: TRBJ1-6; CDR3aa: CASSSTGWDSPLHF; CDR3nt: TGTGCCAGCAGCTCTACAGGCTGGGATTCACCCCTCCACTTT
abundance: .; v_gene: TRBV4-2; d_gene: .; j_gene: TRBJ2-5; CDR3aa: CASSQDPGETQYF; CDR3nt: TGTGCCAGCAGCCAAGATCCAGGGGAGACCCAGTACTTC
abundance: few; v_gene: TRBV7-2; d_gene: .; j_gene: TRBJ2-1; CDR3aa: CASSLLGSASYNEQFF; CDR3nt: TGTGCCAGCAGCTTGTTAGGGAGCGCTAGCTACAATGAGCAGTTCTTC
abundance: .; v_gene: TRBV29-1; d_gene: .; j_gene: TRBJ2-5; CDR3aa: CSVLPRNDGTQYF; CDR3nt: TGCAGCGTTCTGCCCCGAAATGATGGGACCCAGTACTTC
abundance: many; v_gene: TRBV27; d_gene: .; j_gene: TRBJ1-1; CDR3aa: CASSVMKVAPEAFF; CDR3nt: TGTGCCAGCAGCGTTATGAAAGTTGCCCCTGAAGCTTTCTTT